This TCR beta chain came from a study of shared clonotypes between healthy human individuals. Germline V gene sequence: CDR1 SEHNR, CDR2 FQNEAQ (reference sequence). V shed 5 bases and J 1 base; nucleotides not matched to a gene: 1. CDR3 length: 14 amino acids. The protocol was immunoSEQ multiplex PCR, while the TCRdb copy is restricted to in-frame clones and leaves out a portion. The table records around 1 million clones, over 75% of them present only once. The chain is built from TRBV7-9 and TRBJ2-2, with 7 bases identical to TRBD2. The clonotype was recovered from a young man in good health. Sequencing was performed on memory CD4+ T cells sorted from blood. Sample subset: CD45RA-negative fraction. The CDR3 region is CASSGTKNTGELFF. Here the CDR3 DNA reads TGTGCCAGCAGCGGGACTAAGAACACCGGGGAGCTGTTTTTT.